This T cell receptor beta chain was sequenced in a study of OX40 agonist ivuxolimab in advanced cancers. Looking at the study overall: Patients assigned to dose escalation were diagnosed with hepatocellular carcinoma, melanoma, renal cell or head and neck cancer. Study outcomes and limitations: Not determined was the antigen specificity of the expanded peripheral T cells.

Germline values: CDR1 SGHAT, CDR2 FQNNGV. This CDR3 region has 15 residues. Trimming removed 1 base from V and 2 bases from J, with 12 bases in between. Points on this clone: Antigen specificity is unknown.

TCRdb's table, derived via immunoSEQ multiplex PCR, lists solely in-frame clones and lacks some. The data hold about 64,000 clones, with about 87% observed a single time. The sequenced sample was CD4+ or CD8+ T cells sorted from blood, obtained in a trial of the OX40 agonist ivuxolimab. J is TRBJ2-7 and V is TRBV11-2; either TRBD1 or TRBD2 may supply D (6 bases each). The TCR sequence derives from an adult with an advanced solid tumor such as melanoma, head and neck, liver or kidney cancer. The CDR3 DNA reads as TGTGCCAGCAGCTTAGCCGGGGGCTCTACCTACGAGCAGTACTTC. Its translation: CASSLAGGSTYEQYF.